Each of the 9 T cell receptor beta chains below was sequenced from the same sample in a study of blood T cell repertoires in COVID-19. The protocol was immunoSEQ multiplex PCR, while the TCRdb copy is restricted to in-frame clones and leaves out a portion. The sample shows hundreds of thousands of clones, about four fifths of them seen only once. Sequenced: peripheral blood. The receptors stem from a woman of 80 years or more with acute or convalescent COVID-19.

This clone was recorded once. The gene calls are TRBV29-1 and TRBJ2-1, with D uncertain. Germline V CDR1 and CDR2: SQVTM, ANQGSEA. The V gene lost 4 bases and the J gene lost 0 bases, with 10 bases spanning the gap. The CDR3 totals 14 residues. CDR3 loop: CSVAVAGSYNEQFF. The CDR3 DNA reads as TGCAGCGTTGCAGTAGCTGGCTCCTACAATGAGCAGTTCTTC.

DNA for the CDR3: TGTGCCAGCAGCTTGGACATGCAGCCCCAGCATTTT. Its translation: CASSLDMQPQHF. This chain connects TRBV7-2 to TRBJ1-5; the D gene is possibly TRBD1 (5 bases). The CDR3 is 12 residues long. Germline-derived CDR1 and CDR2 are SGHTA and FQGNSA. V dropped 3 bases and J dropped 7 bases, with 7 bases sitting between them.

The rearrangement joins TRBV2 to TRBJ2-5; 14 bases match TRBD2. The CDR3 runs to 17 residues. The germline V gene has CDR1 SNHLY and CDR2 FYNNEI. Trimming took 5 bases from V and 5 from J; bases not matched to a gene: 10. The CDR3 DNA is TGTGCCAGCAGTCCTGGACTAGCGGGGGGCCGATGGGAGACCCAGTACTTC. It is translated as CASSPGLAGGRWETQYF.

The chain uses TRBV29-1 and TRBJ1-2; 10 bases match TRBD1. Losses at the gene ends were 3 bases for V and 6 bases for J; bases not matched to a gene: 1. Germline V lookup: CDR1 SQVTM, CDR2 ANQGSEA. The CDR3 covers 12 residues. The CDR3: CSVDGTGDGYTF. The CDR3 nucleotides read TGCAGCGTTGACGGGACAGGGGATGGCTACACCTTC.

This chain uses TRBV15 with TRBJ1-2; D unclear. The CDR3 spans 12 residues. The V end was cut by 5 bases, the J end by 4 bases, with 8 bases between. CDR1 and CDR2 from the germline V gene are LNHNV and YYDKDF (reference sequence). In DNA, the CDR3 is TGTGCCACCAGCTCTACTGGCTATGGCTACACCTTC. This encodes CATSSTGYGYTF. The complete variable domain, with remaining parts taken from reference TRBV15 and TRBJ1-2, reads DAMVIQNPRYQVTQFGKPVTLSCSQTLNHNVMYWYQQKSSQAPKLLFHYYDKDFNNEADTPDNFQSRRPNTSFCFLDIRSPGLGDTAMYLCATSSTGYGYTFGSGTRLTVV.

This clone was seen just once. The V call is TRBV6-6, the J call TRBJ1-6; the D is unclear. Trimming stripped 5 bases from V and 0 bases from J, with 14 bases between. This CDR3 region has 17 residues. The germline gives CDR1 MNHNY, CDR2 SVGAGI (reference sequence). The CDR3 loop reads CASSLTRWSSYNSPLHF. The CDR3 DNA reads TGTGCCAGCAGTCTTACCCGTTGGAGCTCCTATAATTCACCCCTCCACTTT.

The chain employs TRBV4-2 and TRBJ2-3, with a tentative D call TRBD2 (5 bases). The CDR3 runs 13 residues. The V and J ends lost 11 bases and 9 bases respectively, with 21 bases between them. The V gene's germline CDR1 is LGHNA and CDR2 YNFKEQ. CDR3 bases: TGTGCCGCCCGGGCTAGCCCATTGGAGACGCAGTATTTT. Its protein product is CAARASPLETQYF.

CDR3 residues: CASRVTGGDYGYTF. CDR3 coding DNA: TGTGCCAGCAGGGTAACAGGGGGCGACTATGGCTACACCTTC. V is TRBV3-1 (or the pseudogene TRBV3-2) and J is TRBJ1-2; 9 positions match TRBD1. The germline CDR1 and CDR2 sequences are LGHDT and YNNKEL (reference sequence). The CDR3 sequence is 14 residues long. J gave up 3 bases and V 6 bases, and 5 bases lay outside the gene matches.

The gene calls are TRBV7-2 and TRBJ2-1; 7 bases match TRBD1. In germline, CDR1 is SGHTA, CDR2 FQGNSA. The V gene end was trimmed by 4 bases and the J gene end by 6 bases; junction bases not matched to a gene: 12. This CDR3 has 16 residues. CDR3 sequence: CASSSLITGVRNEQFF. CDR3 bases: TGTGCCAGCAGCTCATTAATCACAGGGGTTCGCAATGAGCAGTTCTTC.